Listed here is a single TCR beta chain. Each CDR3 protein gets one entry after TCRdb re-called the 5' RACE reads with MiXCR. Of about 400,000 distinct CDR3 sequences listed, approximately 24% are singletons. The data were obtained in a study of T-cell memory formation after mild COVID-19. Input material: PBMCs or a T cell subset sorted from them (not recorded which). The TCR was taken from an adult woman who had mild COVID-19 (a few samples of this study predate the infection). Cell type and time point are not known.

The CDR3 is CASSPSGGSGNTIYF. CDR3 coding DNA: TGTGCCAGCAGTCCTTCCGGGGGTTCTGGAAACACCATATATTTT. The rearrangement joins TRBV12-3 or TRBV12-4 to TRBJ1-3; D may be TRBD1 (5 bases). V lost 5 bases to trimming and J lost 1 base, with 12 bases between them. CDR3 length: 15 amino acids.